These 29 T cell receptor beta chains were sequenced from one sample in a study of OX40 agonist ivuxolimab in advanced cancers. Profiling relied on immunoSEQ multiplex PCR, and the TCRdb table lists in-frame clones only, not all of them. Among just under 60,000 clones listed, roughly nine tenths were seen once. This material consisted of CD4+ or CD8+ T cells sorted from blood, taken in a trial of the OX40 agonist ivuxolimab. The receptors shown here come from an adult with an advanced solid tumor such as melanoma, head and neck, liver or kidney cancer.

This clone was counted a single time. For the CDR3, the DNA is TGCGCCAGCAGCTTGGGTGGCACAGATACGCAGTATTTT. Its protein is CASSLGGTDTQYF. The chain links TRBV5-1 to TRBJ2-3; D remains ambiguous. The length of the CDR3 is 13 residues. Trimming stripped 0 bases from V and 1 base from J, with 3 bases between. Germline V lookup: CDR1 SGHRS, CDR2 YFSETQ.

A remark on this clone: An end of the junction does not agree with germline; a read error may underlie this. This chain uses TRBV5-1 with TRBJ2-7; possible D gene TRBD2, 6 bases. The germline CDR1 and CDR2 sequences are SGHRS and YFSETQ. The CDR3 covers 10 residues. The CDR3 loop is CASSGGYCDF. The DNA of the CDR3 is TGCGCCAGCAGCGGGGGGTATTGTGACTTC. Drawing the rest from reference TRBV5-1 and TRBJ2-7, the complete variable domain is KAGVTQTPRYLIKTRGQQVTLSCSPISGHRSVSWYQQTPGQGLQFLFEYFSETQRNKGNFPGRFSGRQFSNSRSEMNVSTLELGDSALYLCASSGGYCDFGPGTRLTVT.

The chain couples TRBV4-3 to TRBJ2-7; 7 bases align to TRBD1. There are 14 residues in the CDR3. Germline loops: CDR1 LGHNA, CDR2 YSLEER. V was clipped by 2 bases and J by 3 bases; unmatched bases: 4. This CDR3 reads CASSQQTGYYEQYF. Here the CDR3 DNA reads TGCGCCAGCAGCCAACAGACAGGGTACTACGAGCAGTACTTC.

This CDR3 reads CASSLGGVETQYF. The CDR3, as DNA: TGTGCCAGCAGTTTAGGGGGTGTGGAGACCCAGTACTTC. The chain joins TRBV27 to TRBJ2-5; D is tentatively TRBD1 or TRBD2 (5 bases each). The CDR3 runs 13 residues. In germline, CDR1 is MNHEY, CDR2 SMNVEV (reference sequence). Trimming cost V 2 bases and J 5 bases, with 9 bases left between them.

This rearrangement joins TRBV28 to TRBJ2-5; TRBD2 matches 8 bases. CDR3 size: 16 residues. Germline assignment: CDR1 MDHEN and CDR2 SYDVKM. The V and J ends lost 8 bases and 3 bases, in that order; junction bases with no gene match: 14. The CDR3 DNA sequence: TGTGCCAGCGACTGGGGGACTAGGATAGGGGAAGAGACCCAGTACTTC. This translates into CASDWGTRIGEETQYF. The entire variable domain, with the rest obtained from reference TRBV28 and TRBJ2-5, is as follows: DVKVTQSSRYLVKRTGEKVFLECVQDMDHENMFWYRQDPGLGLRLIYFSYDVKMKEKGDIPEGYSVSREKKERFSLILESASTNQTSMYLCASDWGTRIGEETQYFGPGTRLLVL.

The chain links TRBV5-1 to TRBJ2-1, with a possible D match to TRBD2 (7 bases). This CDR3 has 14 residues. Trimming took 4 bases from V and 6 from J, leaving 14 bases between them. From germline, CDR1 is SGHRS and CDR2 YFSETQ. In DNA form, the CDR3 reads TGCGCCAGCAGCCCGGGGCGGGGGCCCAATGAGCAGTTCTTC. Translation gives CASSPGRGPNEQFF. The full variable domain, its missing parts supplied by reference TRBV5-1 and TRBJ2-1, is KAGVTQTPRYLIKTRGQQVTLSCSPISGHRSVSWYQQTPGQGLQFLFEYFSETQRNKGNFPGRFSGRQFSNSRSEMNVSTLELGDSALYLCASSPGRGPNEQFFGPGTRLTVL.

The count of this clone is one. This chain's CDR3 is CASRDLETGELFF. CDR3 coding DNA: TGCGCCAGCAGGGACCTAGAGACCGGGGAGCTGTTTTTT. The chain employs TRBV10-1 and TRBJ2-2; D is ambiguous. This CDR3 comprises 13 residues. Trimming stripped 6 bases from V and 5 bases from J, with 10 bases between. Per the germline V gene, CDR1 is WNHNN and CDR2 is SYGVQD (reference sequence).

J is TRBJ2-1 and V is TRBV19; 7 nucleotides match TRBD2. Germline V gene sequence: CDR1 LNHDA, CDR2 SQIVND (reference sequence). CDR3 length: 13 amino acids. The J segment lost 4 bases and the V segment lost 5 bases, leaving 2 bases of the junction unmatched. CDR3 region: CASSVSGYNEQFF. Here the CDR3 DNA reads TGTGCCAGTAGTGTTAGCGGGTACAATGAGCAGTTCTTC.

This chain connects TRBV5-6 to TRBJ2-7; D is unresolved. The V gene's germline CDR1 is SGHDT and CDR2 YYEEEE. The CDR3 is 14 residues long. The V end was cut by 1 base, the J end by 3 bases, with 11 bases between. In DNA form, the CDR3 reads TGTGCCAGCAGCTTGCCTTTGACTCGCTACGAGCAGTACTTC. Residues: CASSLPLTRYEQYF.

In this sample, this clone turned up once. The V call is TRBV28, the J call TRBJ1-5; weak D call: TRBD1 (6 bases). Germline loops: CDR1 MDHEN, CDR2 SYDVKM. Trimming removed 2 bases from V and 4 bases from J, with 12 bases in between. This CDR3 is built from 15 residues. The CDR3 nucleotides read TGTGCCAGCAGTTTAAGGGGGGTAGGAAATCAGCCCCAGCATTTT. It yields the protein CASSLRGVGNQPQHF.

In nucleotides, the CDR3 is TGTGCCAGCAGTCCCGACTACAATGAGCAGTTCTTC. This translates into CASSPDYNEQFF. The V call is TRBV27, the J call TRBJ2-1; D gene unclear. The CDR3 totals 12 residues. Germline V lookup: CDR1 MNHEY, CDR2 SMNVEV (reference sequence). Trimming removed 5 bases from V and 3 bases from J, with 5 bases in between.

CDR3 in DNA: TGCGCCAGCAGTCCTCTAGCGGACTCCTACGAGCAGTACTTC. Residues: CASSPLADSYEQYF. The chain has TRBV10-2 and TRBJ2-7, with 7 positions matching TRBD2. The CDR3 totals 14 residues. Germline values: CDR1 WSHSY, CDR2 SAAADI. J lost 0 bases, V lost 5 bases, and 4 bases had no gene match.

The chain carries TRBV5-4 and TRBJ2-3, with TRBD1 identical over 9 bases. The germline gives CDR1 SGHNT, CDR2 YYREEE (reference sequence). The CDR3 is 13 amino acids. The trim removed 4 bases at V and 6 bases at J, leaving 3 bases unmatched. CDR3 amino acids: CASSRDRVDTQYF. The CDR3 bases are TGTGCCAGCAGCCGGGACAGGGTGGATACGCAGTATTTT.

This rearrangement joins TRBV27 to TRBJ2-3, with TRBD2 matching 8 bases. With 7 bases clipped from V and 4 bases from J, the junction kept 13 bases outside the gene matches. The CDR3 has 16 amino acids. Germline V gene data show CDR1 as MNHEY and CDR2 as SMNVEV (reference sequence). CDR3 loop: CASKSLTGGPPDTQYF. The CDR3, as DNA: TGTGCCAGCAAATCCCTAACGGGAGGGCCCCCAGATACGCAGTATTTT.

V usage is TRBV7-9 and J usage is TRBJ1-1, with TRBD1 matching 12 bases. Germline trimming cut 2 bases from V and 0 bases from J; bases unmatched to any gene: 7. Germline V CDR1 and CDR2: SEHNR, FQNEAQ (reference sequence). The CDR3 sequence is 18 residues long. For the CDR3, the DNA is TGTGCCAGCAGCTTAATGGGACAGGGGGCGTACATGAACACTGAAGCTTTCTTT. As protein: CASSLMGQGAYMNTEAFF.

The chain links TRBV29-1 to TRBJ2-1; TRBD2 agrees at 11 bases. V lost 5 bases, J lost 9 bases, and 3 bases stayed unmatched. Germline V gene data show CDR1 as SQVTM and CDR2 as ANQGSEA. This CDR3 contains 12 residues. The chain's CDR3 is CSVPGLAGEQFF. The DNA of the CDR3 is TGCAGCGTTCCCGGACTAGCGGGTGAGCAGTTCTTC.

This clone appeared once. The chain is built from TRBV7-3 and TRBJ2-3; 11 bases line up with TRBD2. The trim removed 2 bases at V and 0 bases at J, leaving 10 bases unmatched. This CDR3 has 19 amino acids. Germline V gene sequence: CDR1 SGHTA, CDR2 FQGTGA. The CDR3 here is CASSLSGTSGSSSTDTQYF. In nucleotides, the CDR3 is TGTGCCAGCAGCTTATCAGGGACTAGCGGCTCTTCTAGCACAGATACGCAGTATTTT. Filled out from reference TRBV7-3 and TRBJ2-3, the complete variable domain reads GAGVSQTPSNKVTEKGKYVELRCDPISGHTALYWYRQSLGQGPEFLIYFQGTGAADDSGLPNDRFFAVRPEGSVSTLKIQRTERGDSAVYLCASSLSGTSGSSSTDTQYFGPGTRLTVL.

The chain is built from TRBV4-1 and TRBJ1-4; D might be TRBD1 (5 bases). The CDR3 is 17 residues long. V dropped 3 bases and J dropped 4 bases, with 18 bases sitting between them. Germline loops: CDR1 MGHRA, CDR2 YSYEKL. CDR3 bases: TGCGCCAGCAGCCATCCCTTCCTCCGGGGCATTAATGAAAAACTGTTTTTT. The encoded protein is CASSHPFLRGINEKLFF.

This chain links TRBV10-2 with TRBJ1-5; TRBD1 aligns across 9 bases. There are 16 residues in the CDR3. Germline V CDR1 and CDR2: WSHSY, SAAADI. J lost 0 bases, V lost 3 bases, and 3 bases had no gene match. CDR3 amino acids: CASSETGGYSNQPQHF. For the CDR3, the DNA is TGCGCCAGCAGTGAAACAGGGGGCTATAGCAATCAGCCCCAGCATTTT.

The chain combines TRBV18 with TRBJ2-3, with 7 positions matching TRBD2. CDR3 length: 16 amino acids. Trimming cost V 4 bases and J 2 bases; bases outside gene matches: 9. Germline V gene data show CDR1 as KGHSH and CDR2 as LQKENI. The CDR3 DNA reads TGTGCCAGCTCACTCCGTGTTGGGGGGGACACAGATACGCAGTATTTT. Encoded protein: CASSLRVGGDTDTQYF.

This clone was found once. The rearrangement uses TRBV9 and TRBJ2-7; the match to TRBD1 covers 10 bases. Germline CDR1 reads SGDLS; CDR2 reads YYNGEE. The CDR3 is made up of 15 amino acids. J gave up 0 bases and V 4 bases, and 4 bases lay outside the gene matches. The CDR3 spells CASSLGTGVSYEQYF. The CDR3 DNA reads as TGTGCCAGCAGCCTTGGGACAGGGGTCTCCTACGAGCAGTACTTC.

V is TRBV15 and J is TRBJ2-3; D remains ambiguous. Germline V gives CDR1 LNHNV, CDR2 YYDKDF (reference sequence). V was trimmed by 6 bases and J by 1 base, leaving 11 bases between them. The CDR3 spans 14 residues. This CDR3 is CATRGPGRTDTQYF. The CDR3, as DNA: TGTGCCACCAGAGGTCCCGGCCGCACAGATACGCAGTATTTT.

This CDR3 is CASAFGGNQPQHF. DNA of the CDR3: TGTGCCAGCGCCTTCGGGGGCAATCAGCCCCAGCATTTT. V usage is TRBV27 and J usage is TRBJ1-5, with D unclear. Germline lookup yields CDR1 MNHEY and CDR2 SMNVEV (reference sequence). The CDR3 is 13 residues long. V was clipped by 8 bases and J by 2 bases, with 10 bases between them.

The chain recombines TRBV11-2 with TRBJ2-1; TRBD2 is a possible D gene (6 bases). Germline values: CDR1 SGHAT, CDR2 FQNNGV. The CDR3 has 15 residues. V lost 0 bases, J lost 6 bases, and 12 bases lay in between. This CDR3 reads CASSLEAGGFNEQFF. The CDR3 nucleotides are TGTGCCAGCAGCTTAGAAGCAGGAGGGTTCAATGAGCAGTTCTTC.

The V call is TRBV5-8, the J call TRBJ1-4; D uncertain. Trimming stripped 4 bases from V and 4 bases from J, with 11 bases between. In germline, CDR1 is SGHTS, CDR2 YDEGEE. CDR3 length equals 14 residues. The CDR3 protein is CASSASNYNEKLFF. DNA for the CDR3: TGTGCCAGCAGCGCGAGCAACTATAATGAAAAACTGTTTTTT.

J is TRBJ2-2 and V is TRBV9, with D maybe TRBD1 (6 bases). CDR3 size: 15 residues. Germline V gives CDR1 SGDLS, CDR2 YYNGEE. V shed 3 bases and J shed 7 bases, with 16 bases lying between them. The CDR3 nucleotides are TGTGCCAGCAGCGCACCCCAGGGGCGTGGCGGGGAGCTGTTTTTT. It codes for CASSAPQGRGGELFF.

The chain uses TRBV11-2 and TRBJ1-3; no definite D call. V lost 0 bases to trimming and J lost 0 bases, with 6 bases between them. CDR1 and CDR2 from the germline V gene are SGHAT and FQNNGV. The CDR3 has 15 residues. The CDR3 loop is CASSLDISSGNTIYF. As DNA, the CDR3 is TGTGCCAGCAGCTTAGATATAAGCTCTGGAAACACCATATATTTT.

The chain links TRBV5-6 to TRBJ2-7; possible D gene TRBD1, 7 bases. This CDR3 has 16 amino acids. Trimming took 0 bases from V and 2 from J, leaving 15 bases between them. Germline assignment: CDR1 SGHDT and CDR2 YYEEEE. In DNA form, the CDR3 reads TGTGCCAGCAGCTTGGCGGGCGGGACAGCTACCTACGAGCAGTACTTC. Translating it yields CASSLAGGTATYEQYF.

The rearrangement joins TRBV7-9 to TRBJ1-1, with no clear D. Deletions cut 9 bases from V and 7 bases from J, with 15 bases between. CDR3 size: 12 residues. In germline, CDR1 is SEHNR, CDR2 FQNEAQ (reference sequence). Here the CDR3 DNA reads TGTGCCAGGGCCCGGCTGAATGATGAAGCTTTCTTT. The encoded protein is CARARLNDEAFF.